Below, 26 T cell receptor beta chains from the same sample are listed, as sequenced in a study of breast tumors, draining lymph nodes, adjacent tissues. Each CDR3 protein gets one entry after TCRdb re-called the multiplex PCR reads with MiXCR. Among more than 50,000 distinct CDR3 sequences listed, 42% were seen once. The sequencing input was breast tumor tissue. The source is a female donor with breast cancer. Some clones in this sample may be carry-over from other donors' samples.

This clonotype is medium-sized. The V call is TRBV7-2, the J call TRBJ1-5; possible D gene TRBD1, 6 bases. This CDR3 is 14 amino acids long. The germline gives CDR1 SGHTA, CDR2 FQGNSA. V was cut by 1 base and J by 7 bases, with 11 bases left in between. The CDR3 reads CASSLVAGVQPQHF. CDR3 DNA: TGTGCCAGCAGCTTAGTGGCAGGGGTGCAGCCCCAGCATTTT.

In its sample, this clonotype was seen many times. The rearrangement joins TRBV5-1 to TRBJ2-2, with TRBD1 matching over 8 bases. Trimming removed 0 bases from V and 5 bases from J; junction bases left unmatched: 3. CDR3 size: 15 residues. Germline V gene data show CDR1 as SGHRS and CDR2 as YFSETQ. CDR3 protein: CASSLAGGVTGELFF. CDR3 nucleotides: TGCGCCAGCAGCTTGGCAGGGGGCGTTACCGGGGAGCTGTTTTTT. The full variable domain, with the rest looked up from reference TRBV5-1 and TRBJ2-2, is KAGVTQTPRYLIKTRGQQVTLSCSPISGHRSVSWYQQTPGQGLQFLFEYFSETQRNKGNFPGRFSGRQFSNSRSEMNVSTLELGDSALYLCASSLAGGVTGELFFGEGSRLTVL.

A note on this clonotype: Given a much more abundant clone one base away, this may be a read error. V usage is TRBV6-5 and J usage is TRBJ1-3; D remains unclear. The CDR3 sequence is 15 residues long. Germline CDR1 reads MNHEY; CDR2 reads SVGAGI. In nucleotides, the CDR3 is TGTGCCAGCAGTCACTCCTTGAGCGTCGGAAACACCGTATATTTT. It encodes CASSHSLSVGNTVYF.

Sample share makes this clonotype medium-sized. The rearrangement links TRBV5-8 to TRBJ2-7; D not certain. Germline-derived CDR1 and CDR2 are SGHTS and YDEGEE. The CDR3 spans 14 residues. Trimming shortened V by 6 bases and J by 3 bases, and 16 bases separated the two germline ends. CDR3 DNA sequence: TGTGCCAGCATTACGCGGTGGGGAAGCTACGAGCAGTACTTC. Its protein is CASITRWGSYEQYF.

As concerns this clonotype: This may be a read error, as it is one base from a much larger clone. This chain links TRBV20-1 with TRBJ2-1; D remains ambiguous. Germline V CDR1 and CDR2: DFQATT, SNEGSKA (reference sequence). Trimming pared 0 bases from V and 0 bases from J, leaving 12 bases between. This CDR3 has 16 residues. The CDR3, as DNA: TGCAGTGCTAGAGATTGGAGAGATAGCTCCTACAATGAGCAGTTCTTC. It specifies CSARDWRDSSYNEQFF.

Details on this clonotype: Since the CDR3 does not end with the conserved phenylalanine or tryptophan, this likely comes from a read error. The DNA is omitted, as the CDR3 cannot be located on it reliably, and the CDR3 follows TCRdb's listing. The rearrangement links TRBV20-1 to TRBJ2-2; TRBD1, the table's D call, was not compared with the DNA. The CDR3 is made up of 18 amino acids, end residues included. Germline CDR1 DFQATT, CDR2 SNEGSKA (reference sequence). The CDR3 sequence: CSARAYWGHSSNTGELDL.

Notes on this clonotype: This may come from a read error, since a much larger clone is one base off. V is TRBV27 and J is TRBJ2-1; a possible D gene is TRBD2 (5 bases). The length of the CDR3 is 13 residues. CDR1 is MNHEY, CDR2 SMNVEV, per germline (reference sequence). The V end was cut by 4 bases, the J end by 4 bases, with 8 bases between. The CDR3 DNA is TGTGCCAGCAGTTCCCCGGGATACAATGAGCAGTTCTTC. Protein product: CASSSPGYNEQFF.

Within the sample, this clonotype is medium-sized. The J gene is TRBJ1-2, the V gene TRBV6-1; D is undetermined. The CDR3 consists of 14 residues. Germline CDR1 reads MNHNS; CDR2 reads SASEGT. Trimming removed 1 base at V and 2 bases at J, with 8 bases between. The CDR3 DNA sequence: TGTGCCAGCAGTGAAGGTTCAGCCAACTATGGCTACACCTTC. Translating it yields CASSEGSANYGYTF.

By frequency in the sample, this clonotype is medium-sized. The chain combines TRBV2 with TRBJ1-6; 8 nucleotides agree with TRBD1. V lost 7 bases, J lost 8 bases, and 7 bases stayed unmatched. Germline CDR1 SNHLY, CDR2 FYNNEI. The CDR3 contains 14 residues. CDR3 amino acids: CASMRGTGHSPLHF. The CDR3 bases are TGTGCCAGCATGAGGGGGACAGGCCATTCACCCCTCCACTTT.

As for this clonotype: This may stem from a read error, because a much larger clone lies one nucleotide away. This rearrangement joins TRBV10-3 to TRBJ1-2, with D perhaps TRBD1 (5 bases). Germline values: CDR1 ENHRY, CDR2 SYGVKD. Trimming stripped 5 bases from V and 6 bases from J, with 13 bases between. The CDR3 has 13 amino acids. The CDR3 sequence: CAISFPGEHGYTF. CDR3 nucleotide sequence: TGTGCCATCAGTTTCCCGGGGGAACATGGCTACACCTTC.

The chain uses TRBV2 and TRBJ1-2; 9 bases map to TRBD1. This CDR3 region has 12 residues. V shed 8 bases, J shed 6 bases, and the junction held 4 bases outside the gene matches. The germline V gene encodes CDR1 SNHLY and CDR2 FYNNEI. This CDR3 is CASGGQGNGYTF. CDR3 DNA: TGTGCCAGCGGTGGACAGGGGAATGGCTACACCTTC.

With regard to this clonotype: A much larger clone differs by one base, so this may be a read error. A read error is likely, as this CDR3 ends without the conserved phenylalanine or tryptophan. The V and J genes are TRBV6-1 and TRBJ2-5; weak D call: TRBD2 (6 bases). The CDR3 is 14 amino acids. Germline assignment: CDR1 MNHNS and CDR2 SASEGT. V was cut by 2 bases and J by 5 bases, with 12 bases left in between. DNA of the CDR3: TGTGCCAGCAGTGAAAGCTGGGGGGAGGAGACCCAGTACCTC. Its translation is CASSESWGEETQYL.

This clonotype occurred many times. The V and J genes are TRBV6-5 and TRBJ2-7; the D gene is possibly TRBD1 (5 bases). CDR3 length: 15 residues. Trimming took 5 bases from V and 2 from J, leaving 16 bases between them. In germline, CDR1 is MNHEY, CDR2 SVGAGI. The CDR3: CASSHGSTEPYEQYF. The CDR3 DNA reads TGTGCCAGCAGTCACGGTTCGACAGAACCCTACGAGCAGTACTTC.

V gene TRBV10-2 combines with J gene TRBJ2-7; a weak D match, TRBD1 (6 bases). The CDR3 extends over 13 amino acids. The ends were cut back, 3 bases at V and 5 bases at J, with 11 bases in the middle. CDR1 and CDR2 from the germline V gene are WSHSY and SAAADI. CDR3 residues: CASSEQGSNEQYF. The CDR3 nucleotides are TGCGCCAGCAGTGAACAGGGAAGCAACGAGCAGTACTTC.

There are many counts of this clonotype. This sequence joins TRBV12-3 or TRBV12-4 and TRBJ1-2; TRBD1 matches at 8 bases. The J segment lost 5 bases and the V segment lost 0 bases, leaving 11 bases of the junction unmatched. This CDR3 has 17 residues. The CDR3 region has the DNA TGTGCCAGCAGTTTAGCTCTAACAGGGGGTTCAAGGTATGGCTACACCTTC. It translates to CASSLALTGGSRYGYTF.

The rearrangement joins TRBV10-3 to TRBJ2-7, with TRBD1 as a possible D gene (6 bases). This CDR3 has 13 amino acids. CDR1 and CDR2 (germline): ENHRY, SYGVKD. V lost 4 bases and J 3 bases, leaving 10 bases between the germline ends. Here the CDR3 DNA reads TGTGCCATCAGTGGACAGGCCGACTACGAGCAGTACTTC. Its protein product is CAISGQADYEQYF.

The J gene is TRBJ1-4, the V gene TRBV24-1; D possibly corresponds to TRBD1 (5 bases). The CDR3 spans 13 residues. The V end lost 5 bases, the J end lost 8 bases, and 11 bases lay between the germline ends. Germline values: CDR1 KGHDR, CDR2 SFDVKD. The CDR3 region is CATSVSGAEKLFF. The DNA for the CDR3 is TGTGCCACCAGTGTATCCGGGGCCGAAAAACTGTTTTTT.

This sequence joins TRBV7-2 and TRBJ2-3, with D unclear. This CDR3 contains 14 residues. V lost 4 bases and J lost 2, with 10 bases in between. The V gene's germline CDR1 is SGHTA and CDR2 FQGNSA. CDR3 region: CASSSLGYTDTQYF. The CDR3 region has the DNA TGTGCCAGCAGCTCACTCGGGTACACAGATACGCAGTATTTT.

The CDR3 region is CASSPGGSGSQPQHF. The CDR3 nucleotides read TGTGCCAGCAGCCCAGGAGGGTCGGGGAGTCAGCCCCAGCATTTT. J is TRBJ1-5 and V is TRBV7-2; unclear D gene. CDR1 and CDR2 from the germline V gene are SGHTA and FQGNSA. The CDR3 has 15 residues. V lost 5 bases and J lost 6, with 17 bases in between. The full variable domain, rest sourced from reference TRBV7-2 and TRBJ1-5, is GAGVSQSPSNKVTEKGKDVELRCDPISGHTALYWYRQSLGQGLEFLIYFQGNSAPDKSGLPSDRFSAERTGGSVSTLTIQRTQQEDSAVYLCASSPGGSGSQPQHFGDGTRLSIL.

The chain links TRBV24-1 to TRBJ2-2, with 10 bases identical to TRBD2. V gave up 4 bases and J gave up 6 bases; unmatched junction bases: 7. Germline CDR1 is KGHDR and CDR2 is SFDVKD. There are 16 residues in the CDR3. CDR3 residues: CATSETSGIFSGELFF. CDR3 bases: TGTGCCACCAGTGAAACTAGCGGGATATTCTCCGGGGAGCTGTTTTTT.

The rearrangement joins TRBV7-2 to TRBJ1-2; D is undetermined. The length of the CDR3 is 12 residues. CDR1 and CDR2 from the germline V gene are SGHTA and FQGNSA. V shed 2 bases and J shed 7 bases, with 8 bases lying between them. The chain's CDR3 is CASSLSRGGYTF. The CDR3 DNA is TGTGCCAGCAGCTTAAGTCGGGGTGGCTACACCTTC.

This clonotype is labeled medium-sized. This chain links TRBV7-8 with TRBJ2-5; D gene uncertain. The CDR3 is 17 amino acids. Germline values: CDR1 SGHVS, CDR2 FQNEAQ. Trimming left V 4 bases short and J 0 bases short, with 18 bases between. The CDR3 DNA sequence: TGTGCCAGCAGCTATCGGATTGTCAGCCTGTACCAAGAGACCCAGTACTTC. This encodes CASSYRIVSLYQETQYF. Full variable domain (remainder filled in from reference TRBV7-8 and TRBJ2-5): GAGVSQSPRYKVAKRGQDVALRCDPISGHVSLFWYQQALGQGPEFLTYFQNEAQLDKSGLPSDRFFAERPEGSVSTLKIQRTQQEDSAVYLCASSYRIVSLYQETQYFGPGTRLLVL.

This clonotype was seen many times. The chain joins TRBV30 to TRBJ2-7; 7 nucleotides match TRBD2. Germline CDR1 GTSNPN, CDR2 SVGIG (reference sequence). CDR3 length equals 13 residues. Trimming cost V 6 bases and J 3 bases; bases outside gene matches: 8. The CDR3 DNA follows: TGTGCCTGCCCCATGCCGGGGGGCTACGAGCAGTACTTC. It codes for CACPMPGGYEQYF.

The chain couples TRBV20-1 to TRBJ1-4; D not resolved. From germline, CDR1 is DFQATT and CDR2 SNEGSKA (reference sequence). V was shortened by 3 bases and J by 8 bases, with 7 bases between the two germline ends. This CDR3 comprises 11 residues. CDR3 sequence reads: CSARRREKLFF. In nucleotides, the CDR3 is TGCAGTGCTAGGAGAAGAGAAAAACTGTTTTTT.

The chain couples TRBV5-1 to TRBJ2-5, with a possible D match to TRBD2 (5 bases). There are 15 residues in the CDR3. Trimming took 4 bases from V and 5 from J, leaving 18 bases between them. Per the germline V gene, CDR1 is SGHRS and CDR2 is YFSETQ. In nucleotides, the CDR3 is TGCGCCAGCAGCCTAAGAGACGGAGGAGAGGAGACCCAGTACTTC. This gives the protein CASSLRDGGEETQYF.

This clonotype was seen ten or more times. The V call is TRBV20-1, the J call TRBJ2-7; a weak D match, TRBD2 (6 bases). V was trimmed by 5 bases and J by 5 bases, leaving 28 bases between them. The CDR3 extends over 17 amino acids. Germline V gene sequence: CDR1 DFQATT, CDR2 SNEGSKA (reference sequence). CDR3 loop: CSALRPRRGVPTDEQYF. CDR3 bases: TGCAGTGCTCTCCGCCCGAGGAGGGGTGTCCCCACCGACGAGCAGTACTTC.